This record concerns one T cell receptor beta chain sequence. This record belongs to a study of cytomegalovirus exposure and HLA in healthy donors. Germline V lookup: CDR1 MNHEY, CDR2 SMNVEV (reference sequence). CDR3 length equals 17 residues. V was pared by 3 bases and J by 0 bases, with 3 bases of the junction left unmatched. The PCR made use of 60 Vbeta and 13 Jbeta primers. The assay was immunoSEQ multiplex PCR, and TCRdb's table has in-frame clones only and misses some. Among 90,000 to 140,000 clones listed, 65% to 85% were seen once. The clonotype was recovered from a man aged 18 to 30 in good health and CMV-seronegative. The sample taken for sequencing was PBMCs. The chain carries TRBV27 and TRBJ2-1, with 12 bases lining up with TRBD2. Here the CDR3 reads CASSFRTSGVSYNEQFF. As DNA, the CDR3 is TGTGCCAGCAGTTTCCGGACTAGCGGGGTCTCCTACAATGAGCAGTTCTTC.